The clone carrying this T cell receptor beta chain was seen just once. This specimen comes from a study of blood T cell repertoires in COVID-19. Overall study: From T cells, B-cell-depleted T cells, or PBMCs came the material, which was cDNA or gDNA.

Clinical histories supplied by participants themselves formed the basis of cohort assignment. Recovered status in Cohort 3 required two negative PCRs, clearance, or symptom resolution. Authors' methods: For nucleated cells, counts were estimated from reference gene primer amplification. Data came from immunoSEQ multiplex PCR; TCRdb stores just in-frame clones and leaves some out. That table is the source of V, J and clone size, and D and trimming were worked out from the DNA. The table has fewer than 400,000 clones, approximately 87% seen once. Germline CDR1 reads MGHDK; CDR2 reads SYGVNS. The CDR3 consists of 15 residues. Germline trimming cut 2 bases from V and 7 bases from J; bases unmatched to any gene: 8.

The chain uses TRBV25-1 and TRBJ1-5, with 7 bases that match TRBD1. This sequence originates from a woman in her forties or fifties who had recovered from COVID-19. The sample taken for sequencing was PBMCs or T cells enriched from blood (not recorded which). The CDR3 nucleotides read TGTGCCAGCAGTGAAACAGGGGTGGCTGGCCAGCCCCAGCATTTT. Amino acid sequence: CASSETGVAGQPQHF.